A single sample is the source of the 6 T cell receptor beta chains below, sequenced in a study of blood T cell repertoires in COVID-19. Clones were read by immunoSEQ multiplex PCR, and TCRdb kept only the in-frame ones, dropping some. The sample lists around 100,000 clones; 75% to 95% were seen once. Sequencing input: peripheral blood. These receptors were collected from a human donor in a cohort sampled during active COVID-19.

The chain combines TRBV12-3 or TRBV12-4 with TRBJ1-2; 8 bases agree with TRBD1. Trimming removed 6 bases from V and 5 bases from J; junction bases left unmatched: 2. The CDR3 covers 12 residues. CDR3 in DNA: TGTGCCAGCAGGTACAGGGGGTATGGCTACACCTTC. Protein product: CASRYRGYGYTF.

The chain employs TRBV27 and TRBJ2-7; 9 bases line up with TRBD1. Germline CDR1 reads MNHEY; CDR2 reads SMNVEV (reference sequence). This CDR3 is 16 amino acids long. J was trimmed by 2 bases and V by 9 bases; bases with no gene match: 14. The CDR3 DNA reads TGTGCCAGTGCAACCGGGACAGGGTTAGGAGCCTACGAGCAGTACTTC. Translated: CASATGTGLGAYEQYF.

The V and J genes are TRBV3-1 (or the pseudogene TRBV3-2) and TRBJ1-1, with 10 bases fitting TRBD1. The CDR3 is 15 residues long. The germline gives CDR1 LGHDT, CDR2 YNNKEL (reference sequence). The J segment lost 7 bases and the V segment lost 3 bases, leaving 8 bases of the junction unmatched. The CDR3 reads CASSHLEGQGFEAFF. In nucleotides, the CDR3 is TGTGCCAGCAGCCACCTGGAGGGACAGGGGTTTGAAGCTTTCTTT.

J is TRBJ2-1 and V is TRBV9, with D perhaps TRBD1 (6 bases). CDR1 and CDR2 (germline): SGDLS, YYNGEE. CDR3 size: 14 residues. The V end lost 2 bases, the J end lost 4 bases, and 10 bases lay between the germline ends. Here the CDR3 reads CASSVRDTYNEQFF. DNA of the CDR3: TGTGCCAGCAGCGTTCGGGACACATACAATGAGCAGTTCTTC. Based on the CDR3 plus reference TRBV9 and TRBJ2-1, the full variable domain is DSGVTQTPKHLITATGQRVTLRCSPRSGDLSVYWYQQSLDQGLQFLIQYYNGEERAKGNILERFSAQQFPDLHSELNLSSLELGDSALYFCASSVRDTYNEQFFGPGTRLTVL.

This clone was recorded once. This chain joins TRBV30 and TRBJ1-2; D call uncertain. The V gene lost 0 bases and the J gene lost 6 bases, with 17 bases spanning the gap. CDR3 length: 15 residues. Germline CDR1 is GTSNPN and CDR2 is SVGIG (reference sequence). This chain's CDR3 is CAWSVEGRLSNGYTF. Here the CDR3 DNA reads TGTGCCTGGAGTGTAGAGGGCCGATTGTCGAATGGCTACACCTTC. Drawing the rest from reference TRBV30 and TRBJ1-2, the complete variable domain is SQTIHQWPATLVQPVGSPLSLECTVEGTSNPNLYWYRQAAGRGLQLLFYSVGIGQISSEVPQNLSASRPQDRQFILSSKKLLLSDSGFYLCAWSVEGRLSNGYTFGSGTRLTVV.

The V and J genes are TRBV7-6 and TRBJ2-1, with 7 positions matching TRBD2. Germline V gene lookup returns CDR1 SGHVS and CDR2 FNYEAQ. This CDR3 comprises 14 residues. V lost 6 bases to trimming and J lost 4 bases; unmatched junction nucleotides: 6. The CDR3, as DNA: TGTGCCAGCAGTCCCGGGACTACATACAATGAGCAGTTCTTC. Its protein is CASSPGTTYNEQFF. Complete variable domain (other parts from reference TRBV7-6 and TRBJ2-1): GAGVSQSPRYKVTKRGQDVALRCDPISGHVSLYWYRQALGQGPEFLTYFNYEAQQDKSGLPNDRFSAERPEGSISTLTIQRTEQRDSAMYRCASSPGTTYNEQFFGPGTRLTVL.